A single sample gave rise to the 20 T cell receptor beta chains below, sequenced in a study of OX40 agonist ivuxolimab in advanced cancers. Repertoires were generated with immunoSEQ multiplex PCR, while TCRdb's copy carries only in-frame clones and drops some. The sample lists roughly 77,000 clones; around 83% were seen once. The specimen comprised CD4+ or CD8+ T cells sorted from blood, sampled in a trial of the OX40 agonist ivuxolimab. The receptors derive from an adult with an advanced solid tumor such as melanoma, head and neck, liver or kidney cancer.

The chain employs TRBV7-9 and TRBJ2-7; TRBD2 matches at 12 bases. CDR1 and CDR2 from the germline V gene are SEHNR and FQNEAQ (reference sequence). Germline trimming cut 3 bases from V and 0 bases from J; bases unmatched to any gene: 6. There are 17 residues in the CDR3. The chain's CDR3 is CASSFTSGGSFSYEQYF. The CDR3 DNA reads as TGTGCCAGCAGCTTTACTAGCGGGGGGTCTTTCTCCTACGAGCAGTACTTC.

The rearrangement uses TRBV7-9 and TRBJ1-6, with 9 bases fitting TRBD1. The CDR3 contains 16 residues. CDR1 and CDR2 (germline): SEHNR, FQNEAQ (reference sequence). V was clipped by 5 bases and J by 7 bases; unmatched bases: 9. The CDR3 sequence is CASSPRGDRVNSPLHF. CDR3 nucleotide sequence: TGTGCCAGCAGCCCGAGGGGGGACAGGGTGAATTCACCCCTCCACTTT.

This clone has just one count. V and J are TRBV4-1 and TRBJ2-3, with TRBD2 matching 11 bases. The V gene's germline CDR1 is MGHRA and CDR2 YSYEKL. The V and J ends lost 3 bases and 2 bases, in that order; junction bases with no gene match: 4. CDR3 length equals 16 residues. The CDR3 loop is CASSHSSGGTTDTQYF. CDR3 nucleotides: TGCGCCAGCAGCCATTCTAGCGGGGGGACCACAGATACGCAGTATTTT.

The chain combines TRBV28 with TRBJ1-1; D gene ambiguous. Between the trimmed V and J ends, which lost 7 bases and 3 bases, there was a span of 15 bases. Germline-derived CDR1 and CDR2 are MDHEN and SYDVKM. The CDR3 is made up of 14 amino acids. CDR3 amino acids: CASTTTRPDTEAFF. The CDR3 DNA is TGTGCCAGCACTACCACACGGCCGGACACTGAAGCTTTCTTT.

The V gene is TRBV18, the J gene TRBJ2-5; D is perhaps TRBD1 (5 bases). Germline CDR1 is KGHSH and CDR2 is LQKENI. V lost 3 bases and J lost 1, with 15 bases in between. The CDR3 totals 16 residues. The CDR3 protein is CASSPRTRILQETQYF. CDR3 sequence (DNA): TGTGCCAGCTCACCCCGGACAAGGATCCTCCAAGAGACCCAGTACTTC.

This clone was counted a single time. V and J are TRBV6-6 and TRBJ2-7, with D possibly matching TRBD1 (5 bases). The CDR3 extends over 14 amino acids. The germline V and J ends were trimmed by 2 bases and 7 bases, with 15 bases remaining between them. Germline V gene data show CDR1 as MNHNY and CDR2 as SVGAGI (reference sequence). Here the CDR3 DNA reads TGTGCCAGCAGTTACGGTGTCCCGGCAGGGGAGCAGTACTTC. Translated, it gives CASSYGVPAGEQYF.

The chain links TRBV7-9 to TRBJ1-2; D gene uncertain. V shed 2 bases and J shed 2 bases, with 6 bases lying between them. CDR3 size: 13 residues. From germline, CDR1 is SEHNR and CDR2 FQNEAQ (reference sequence). This CDR3 reads CASSLSTNYGYTF. The CDR3 DNA reads as TGTGCCAGCAGCTTATCCACCAACTATGGCTACACCTTC.

J is TRBJ1-2 and V is TRBV7-3, with unresolved D. This CDR3 spans 15 amino acids. Germline assignment: CDR1 SGHTA and CDR2 FQGTGA. V was clipped by 5 bases and J by 6 bases, with 19 bases between them. CDR3 coding DNA: TGTGCCAGCAGCCTACCCAAAATATGGCGGGATGGCTACACCTTC. Translated: CASSLPKIWRDGYTF.

This rearrangement joins TRBV4-2 to TRBJ1-4, with D possibly TRBD1 on 5 matching bases. The germline V gene encodes CDR1 LGHNA and CDR2 YNFKEQ. V was shortened by 2 bases and J by 4 bases, with 8 bases between the two germline ends. This CDR3 is built from 14 residues. CDR3 nucleotides: TGTGCCAGCAGCCAAAAGGGGTTTAATGAAAAACTGTTTTTT. Protein sequence: CASSQKGFNEKLFF.

The genes are TRBV6-1 and TRBJ1-2; a possible D gene is TRBD1 (6 bases). The V end was cut by 6 bases, the J end by 8 bases, with 22 bases between. There are 15 residues in the CDR3. The germline V gene encodes CDR1 MNHNS and CDR2 SASEGT. In DNA, the CDR3 is TGTGCCAGCAGCGACTCACTCAAGGGGGGGACCGGCTACACCTTC. Protein sequence: CASSDSLKGGTGYTF.

The genes are TRBV10-2 and TRBJ1-5, with D uncertain. The CDR3 contains 14 residues. V dropped 4 bases and J dropped 1 base, with 8 bases sitting between them. Germline lookup yields CDR1 WSHSY and CDR2 SAAADI. CDR3 protein: CASSGSESNQPQHF. The CDR3 DNA sequence: TGCGCCAGCAGTGGATCCGAAAGCAATCAGCCCCAGCATTTT.

The chain carries TRBV11-2 and TRBJ2-3; 10 bases are a match to TRBD2. After removal of 0 bases from V and 6 bases from J, the junction contained 9 bases not matched to a gene. Looked up from germline, CDR1 is SGHAT and CDR2 is FQNNGV. The CDR3 totals 17 residues. The CDR3 spells CASSLDGGAGGHDTQYF. CDR3 DNA: TGTGCCAGCAGCTTAGATGGGGGAGCGGGGGGGCATGATACGCAGTATTTT.

V and J are TRBV5-6 and TRBJ1-1; D remains ambiguous. This CDR3 contains 11 residues. Trimming cost V 4 bases and J 8 bases, with 9 bases left between them. CDR1 is SGHDT and CDR2 is YYEEEE in the germline V gene. The CDR3 coding sequence is TGTGCCAGCAGCGCTGGCAGCGAAGCTTTCTTT. This encodes CASSAGSEAFF.

The V call is TRBV6-1, the J call TRBJ2-5; TRBD2 matches at 7 bases. The trim removed 1 base at V and 3 bases at J, leaving 5 bases unmatched. Germline CDR1 and CDR2: MNHNS and SASEGT. The length of the CDR3 is 15 residues. This chain's CDR3 is CASSEGWLAEETQYF. As DNA, the CDR3 is TGTGCCAGCAGTGAAGGGTGGCTAGCGGAAGAGACCCAGTACTTC.

This chain joins TRBV10-2 and TRBJ1-4; D uncertain. The CDR3 length is 13 residues. The germline CDR1 and CDR2 sequences are WSHSY and SAAADI. Trimming took off 7 bases at V and 0 bases at J, with 6 bases between the two ends. The DNA for the CDR3 is TGCGCCAGCACGGGAGCAACTAATGAAAAACTGTTTTTT. This gives the protein CASTGATNEKLFF.

This chain uses TRBV28 with TRBJ1-2; 8 nucleotides line up with TRBD1. With V trimmed by 5 bases and J by 1 base, 6 bases remained unmatched. The CDR3 has 15 residues. Germline V gene data show CDR1 as MDHEN and CDR2 as SYDVKM. DNA of the CDR3: TGTGCCAGCAGTCCCGGACAGGGAGGTAACTATGGCTACACCTTC. Its protein is CASSPGQGGNYGYTF.

This clone was counted ten times or more. This rearrangement joins TRBV28 to TRBJ1-4, with D maybe TRBD1 (6 bases). Germline V gene data show CDR1 as MDHEN and CDR2 as SYDVKM. The CDR3 runs 15 residues. The V end lost 2 bases, the J end lost 3 bases, and 10 bases lay between the germline ends. The CDR3 DNA follows: TGTGCCAGCAGTTTAGGGGGGCCGGCTAATGAAAAACTGTTTTTT. This sequence encodes CASSLGGPANEKLFF.

The gene calls are TRBV7-3 and TRBJ2-3; either TRBD1 or TRBD2 may fit D (5 bases each). The CDR3 length is 14 residues. The V end was cut by 4 bases, the J end by 3 bases, with 11 bases between. CDR1 SGHTA and CDR2 FQGTGA come from the germline V gene. CDR3 loop: CASSYWGGTDTQYF. The CDR3 DNA reads as TGTGCCAGCAGCTATTGGGGCGGGACAGATACGCAGTATTTT.

The chain is built from TRBV27 and TRBJ2-5, with 7 positions matching TRBD1. Germline loops: CDR1 MNHEY, CDR2 SMNVEV (reference sequence). This CDR3 is 13 amino acids long. Trimming took 6 bases from V and 4 from J; bases not matched to a gene: 5. This CDR3 is CASRTTGRETQYF. The CDR3 DNA reads as TGTGCCAGCAGAACGACAGGGCGAGAGACCCAGTACTTC.

The chain employs TRBV5-6 and TRBJ2-1, with 8 bases fitting TRBD2. V shed 3 bases and J 3 bases; nucleotides not matched to a gene: 8. CDR3 length equals 16 residues. Germline V gene data show CDR1 as SGHDT and CDR2 as YYEEEE. The CDR3 sequence: CASSWTKREFYNEQFF. CDR3 nucleotides: TGTGCCAGCAGCTGGACTAAGCGGGAGTTCTACAATGAGCAGTTCTTC.